This is a list of T cell receptor beta chains from one sample in a study of blood T cells in healthy people across ages. TCRdb re-called the 5' RACE reads through MiXCR, storing one row per CDR3 protein. The table lists 1,500,000 or so distinct CDR3 sequences, 35% to 45% of them singletons, with 4% in the top ten. Sequencing used blood. All receptors derive from a woman between 18 and 30 years old in good health. Both conserved end residues are part of each CDR3. The order of the fields is V gene, clone size, J gene, D gene, CDR3 DNA, CDR3 protein. D genes are given only for firm matches. Clone size appears in some rows only: once, few, many, or a class for an expanded clone.

TRBV27,few,TRBJ1-1,TRBD1,TGTGCCAGCATGGACAGGGTCGGGGGGACTGAAGCTTTCTTT,CASMDRVGGTEAFF
TRBV12-3/TRBV12-4,.,TRBJ1-2,.,TGTGCCAGCAGTTTCATAGGCGCTGGCTACACCTTC,CASSFIGAGYTF
TRBV10-3,.,TRBJ1-1,.,TGTGCCATCAGTGAGTCGTCAGGGGCGCAAACTGAAGCTTTCTTT,CAISESSGAQTEAFF
TRBV20-1,.,TRBJ2-7,.,TGCAGTTCCCCAACTAGCTTCTGGGGCGAGCAGTACTTC,CSSPTSFWGEQYF
TRBV18,.,TRBJ2-7,.,TGTGCCAGCTCACCGGCAGGGGTGAGGTACGAGCAGTACTTC,CASSPAGVRYEQYF
TRBV12-3/TRBV12-4,.,TRBJ1-1,.,TGTGCCAGCAGTCCCACAGATGGGCGCAGAACTGAAGCTTTCTTT,CASSPTDGRRTEAFF
TRBV5-1,few,TRBJ2-3,TRBD2,TGCGCCAGCGGGACGGGACTAGAGACAGATACGCAGTATTTT,CASGTGLETDTQYF
TRBV10-3,once,TRBJ2-5,TRBD2,TGTGCCATCAGTACTGGGACTAGCGGGTGGGATGAGCAGTACTTC,CAISTGTSGWDEQYF
TRBV20-1,.,TRBJ2-1,TRBD2,TGCAGTGCTAGAGCACTAGCGGGAGGATCCTACAATGAGCAGTTCTTC,CSARALAGGSYNEQFF
TRBV20-1,.,TRBJ1-2,.,TGCAGTGCTAGTCTCTGGTCACAGCGAGCTAACTATGGCTACACCTTC,CSASLWSQRANYGYTF
TRBV4-3,few,TRBJ2-7,TRBD2,TGCGCCAGCAGCCTGGGCCTTAGCGGGTATCTCTCCGAGCAGTACTTC,CASSLGLSGYLSEQYF
TRBV27,few,TRBJ1-6,TRBD1,TGTGCCAGCAGCATGGGACAGCTGAATTCACCCCTCCACTTT,CASSMGQLNSPLHF
TRBV7-2,.,TRBJ2-7,TRBD2,TGTGCCTGCAGAGGAAGCGGGGGGTCAATGAACGAGCAGTACTTC,CACRGSGGSMNEQYF
TRBV7-9,.,TRBJ1-2,TRBD1,TGTGCCAGCAGCTTAGATGTCGACAGGGGGGGCTACACCTTC,CASSLDVDRGGYTF
TRBV5-5,.,TRBJ2-5,TRBD1,TGTGCCAGCAGCTTGCCGGGACAGGGCCAAGAGACCCAGTACTTC,CASSLPGQGQETQYF
TRBV12-3/TRBV12-4,.,TRBJ1-2,.,TGTGCCAGCAGATTAATGACAGACTATGGCTACACCTTC,CASRLMTDYGYTF
TRBV12-3/TRBV12-4,few,TRBJ2-1,.,TGTGCCAGCAGTTTGATCGGACAGACCTACAATGAGCAGTTCTTC,CASSLIGQTYNEQFF
TRBV18,.,TRBJ1-5,.,TGTGCCAGCTCACCAATTGACACCAATCAGCCCCAGCATTTT,CASSPIDTNQPQHF
TRBV6-5,.,TRBJ2-1,TRBD2,TGTGCCAGCAGGAACCCCGGGCGGGGGGTGTACAATGAGCAGTTCTTC,CASRNPGRGVYNEQFF
TRBV3-1,.,TRBJ2-7,.,TGTGCCAGCAGCCAAACAGCGGTGAGGGAGACCCGGTACTTC,CASSQTAVRETRYF
TRBV6-2/TRBV6-3,once,TRBJ2-3,TRBD2,TGTGCCAGCAGTTACGCGACTAGCCCTGCTTCGAGAGATACGCAGTATTTT,CASSYATSPASRDTQYF
TRBV20-1,few,TRBJ2-1,.,TGCAGTGCTAGTGGCAATTCGGGTGAGCAGTTCTTC,CSASGNSGEQFF
TRBV28,.,TRBJ2-1,TRBD1,TGTGCCAGCAGTTCCATCCTTCCGGGACAGGGTGGAGAGCAGTTCTTC,CASSSILPGQGGEQFF
TRBV10-3,few,TRBJ2-3,.,TGTGCCATCAGGGAGGGACTCTTCACAGATACGCAGTATTTT,CAIREGLFTDTQYF
TRBV2,few,TRBJ2-5,.,TGTGCCAGCAGTGAAAATTCGGGTGTGGAGACCCAGTACTTC,CASSENSGVETQYF
TRBV24-1,.,TRBJ2-1,TRBD2,TGTGCCACCAGTGATTTTTCCCCTAGCGGGAGAACCCCTGGTCCTATGTTGGTCAATGAGCAGTTCTTC,CATSDFSPSGRTPGPMLVNEQFF
TRBV12-3/TRBV12-4,.,TRBJ1-2,.,TGTGCCAGCAGTTTAGAATCAGGGGCATTCTATGGCTACACCTTC,CASSLESGAFYGYTF
TRBV4-3,.,TRBJ1-6,.,TGCGCCAGCAGCCAACCGGGGTCACCCCTCCACTTT,CASSQPGSPLHF
TRBV7-9,.,TRBJ1-2,TRBD1,TGCGCCAGCAGCCCAGGACAGGGGGCTTCTCACTATGGCTACACCTTC,CASSPGQGASHYGYTF
TRBV4-1,few,TRBJ2-1,.,TGCGCCAGCAGCCGGACCCTTTGGGGGAAATACAATGAGCAGTTCTTC,CASSRTLWGKYNEQFF
TRBV7-9,few,TRBJ2-5,TRBD1,TGTGCCAGCAGCTGGGGACAGGACCTCCAAGAGACCCAGTACTTC,CASSWGQDLQETQYF
TRBV4-3,few,TRBJ2-3,.,TGCGCCAGCAGCCAAGTTTGGGGCAGGGGAACAGATACGCAGTATTTT,CASSQVWGRGTDTQYF
TRBV25-1,.,TRBJ2-7,TRBD1,TGTGCCAGCAGTGTGACAGGGGACTCCTACGAGCAGTACTTC,CASSVTGDSYEQYF
TRBV20-1,.,TRBJ2-3,.,TGCAGTGCGAAAGAGTGGGAGCGCACAGATACGCAGTATTTT,CSAKEWERTDTQYF
TRBV10-3,.,TRBJ1-5,.,TGTGCCATCAGTGTTGGGATTAGCAATCAGCCCCGGCATTTT,CAISVGISNQPRHF
TRBV7-2,few,TRBJ2-7,TRBD1,TGTGCCAGCAGCTCTAACGGACAGGCCTCCTACGAGCAGTACTTC,CASSSNGQASYEQYF
TRBV19,.,TRBJ2-4,.,TGTGCCAGTAGTCATGTAAGCGGCGATGAGCAGTACTTC,CASSHVSGDEQYF
TRBV5-1,.,TRBJ2-1,TRBD2,TGCGCCAGCAGCTTGGGGGCTAGCGGGGGTGTCCAGGGTGAGCAGTTCTTC,CASSLGASGGVQGEQFF
TRBV5-1,.,TRBJ2-7,.,TGCGCCAGCAGCCACCGGGACTCTTATAGCGGCGAGCAGTACTTC,CASSHRDSYSGEQYF
TRBV12-3/TRBV12-4,.,TRBJ1-1,.,TGTGCCAGCAGTTGCCGGGCAGTCTCTGAAGCTTTCTTT,CASSCRAVSEAFF
TRBV3-1,many,TRBJ2-2,TRBD2,TGTGCCAGCAGCCATGGGACTAGCTCCGGGGAGCTGTTTTTT,CASSHGTSSGELFF
TRBV18,.,TRBJ1-1,.,TGTGCCAGCTCACCACCTGGCAGGGCGAACACTGGAGCTTTCTTT,CASSPPGRANTGAFF
TRBV4-3,few,TRBJ2-7,.,TGCGCCAGCAGCCAAGACTTCGGCTCGAGCGACGAGCAGTACTTC,CASSQDFGSSDEQYF
TRBV29-1,few,TRBJ2-3,.,TGCAGCGTTGACACTCTCCGGGATACGCAGTATTTT,CSVDTLRDTQYF
TRBV30,.,TRBJ1-1,.,TGTGCCTGGAGCCACGGAATGAACACTGAAGCTTTCTTT,CAWSHGMNTEAFF
TRBV7-2,few,TRBJ2-5,TRBD2,TGTGCCAGCAGCCCGCCGGGACTAGCGGGGGGAGGAAGGGAGACCCAGTACTTC,CASSPPGLAGGGRETQYF
TRBV11-2,.,TRBJ2-1,TRBD2,TGTGCCAGCAGCTCAGGACTAGCAAGCGGTGAGCAGTTCTTC,CASSSGLASGEQFF
TRBV9,few,TRBJ2-7,.,TGTGCCAGCAGCGGAAGCAGCCCCTACGAGCAGTACTTC,CASSGSSPYEQYF